A single T cell receptor beta chain is shown here with its context. This clone was picked up one time. It lacks a known antigen. One base away there is no much larger clone; base qualities are not given. This sample was included in a study of T cell responses to AZD1222 COVID-19 vaccine (dated by TCRdb to the early 2020s). Study-wide context: AZD1222 recipients given second doses at about 4 weeks or at about 12 weeks were pooled, since spike-specific TCR depth and breadth were not found to differ between the two schedules. TCR sequencing covered over 230 trial participants: 200 to 210 given two doses of AZD1222 and approximately 25 given two doses of MenACWY control vaccine. Trial participants were enrolled by age into 18-55, 56-69 and 70-plus year subgroups, with around 150, 28 and 57 TCR-sequenced participants respectively.

The CDR3 regions of human TCRbeta chains were analyzed by immunosequencing. As for how the authors treated the data: TCRs in the repertoires were matched against a reference library of SARS-CoV-2-specific TCRs that had been generated with the MIRA antigen-specificity platform. Breadth meant the fraction of unique TCRs that were SARS-CoV-2-associated, whereas depth meant the fraction of total T cells that were SARS-CoV-2-associated. Using the MIRA data, each spike-specific TCR was mapped to the spike region that the TCR reacts to and placed in a CD4 or CD8 class. Log10-transformed breadth and depth values were compared by one-way ANOVA with Sidak's multiple comparisons tests. TCRdb obtained this table from immuneACCESS and retained in-frame rearrangements with V and J assigned. These tables miss some clones; where compared with another copy, unresolved V genes account for less than half of the shortfall, and the remainder is unexplained. Clone size and the V and J calls come from that table; the DNA yielded D and trimming. The sample data list under 200,000 clones, and 90% to 95% of these were observed just once. The ten biggest clones cover about 9% of the sample.

Per the publication, the time point label means: baseline before first vaccination. The vaccinee samples were drawn from two UK trials, COV001 and COV002, one of which was a single-blind randomized controlled phase 2/3 trial testing AZD1222 (ChAdOx1 nCoV-19) in healthy adults. For TCRbeta chain sequencing, PBMC samples from trial participants were taken at day 0 and at day 28 after the second dose. General findings and caveats noted by the study authors: Nearly half of unique spike-specific TCRs reportedly recognized epitopes outside regions mutated in the B.1.351 and B.1.1.7 variants. Because no samples from the day 14 peak response were available, repertoires could be characterized only after the peak T cell response. After two AZD1222 doses, spike-specific TCR breadth and depth were significantly higher than at day 0 and than in MenACWY recipients. Participants were mostly white British and included more females than males, and it was suggested by the authors that clonal diversity may have been underestimated. Conclusions about previously exposed vaccinees are limited, since just 5 or 6 AZD1222 recipients were seropositive for SARS-CoV-2 at baseline. Vaccine-associated CD4 TCRs spanned the whole spike protein, with dominant responses in regions 160-218 and 743-854. The 56-69-year group was small, and its depth increase did not reach significance, likely because of low power.

Counted from cysteine to phenylalanine, this CDR3 has 14 amino acids. Of the read, only the CDR3 DNA is kept; its 42 bases are in frame from base 1. The junction shows trimming of 5 bases on V and 4 bases on J, and the gene matches do not reach 0 bases of it. CDR1 and CDR2, per the germline V gene, are KGHDR and SFDVKD. Specimen: peripheral blood, collected on day 0 of AZD1222 vaccination. The rearrangement joined TRBV24-1 to TRBJ2-1; TRBD1 fits 11 bases in the junction. This clonotype was sampled from an adult in good health. The CDR3 protein is CATSGDRGYNEQFF. The DNA sequence follows: TGTGCCACCAGTGGGGACAGGGGGTACAATGAGCAGTTCTTC.